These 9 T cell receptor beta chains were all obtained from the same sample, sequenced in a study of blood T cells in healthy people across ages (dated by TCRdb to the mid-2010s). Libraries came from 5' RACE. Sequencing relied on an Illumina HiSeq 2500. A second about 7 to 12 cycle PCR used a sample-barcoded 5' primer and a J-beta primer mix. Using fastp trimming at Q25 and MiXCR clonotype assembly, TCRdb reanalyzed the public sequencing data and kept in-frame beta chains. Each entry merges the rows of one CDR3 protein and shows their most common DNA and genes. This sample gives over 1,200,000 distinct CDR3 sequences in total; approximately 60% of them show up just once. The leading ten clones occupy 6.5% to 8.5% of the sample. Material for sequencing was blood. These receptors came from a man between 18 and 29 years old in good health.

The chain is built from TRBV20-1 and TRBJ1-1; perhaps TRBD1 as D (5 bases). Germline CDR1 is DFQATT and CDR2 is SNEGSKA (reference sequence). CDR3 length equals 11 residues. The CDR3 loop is CTGVRGTEAFF. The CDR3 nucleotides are TGCACTGGCGTAAGGGGAACTGAAGCTTTCTTT.

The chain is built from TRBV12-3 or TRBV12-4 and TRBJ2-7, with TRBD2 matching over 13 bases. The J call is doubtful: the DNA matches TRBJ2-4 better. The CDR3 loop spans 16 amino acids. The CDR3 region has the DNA TGTGCCAGCAGTAAGACTAGCGGGAGGTCCAAAAACATTCAGTACTTC. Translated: CASSKTSGRSKNIQYF.

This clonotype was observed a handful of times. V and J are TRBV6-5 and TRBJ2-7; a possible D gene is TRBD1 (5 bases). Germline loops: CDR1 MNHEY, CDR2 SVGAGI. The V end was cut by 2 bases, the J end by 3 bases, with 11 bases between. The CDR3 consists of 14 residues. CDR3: CASSYRTPYYEQYF. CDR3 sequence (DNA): TGTGCCAGCAGTTACAGGACACCTTACTACGAGCAGTACTTC.

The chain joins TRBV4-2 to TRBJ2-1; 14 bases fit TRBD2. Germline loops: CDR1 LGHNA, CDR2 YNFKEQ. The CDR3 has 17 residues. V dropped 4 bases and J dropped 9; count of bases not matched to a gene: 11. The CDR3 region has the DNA TGTGCCAGCAGCCCCGGGACTAGCGGGGGTCCGGTTATTGAGCAGTTCTTC. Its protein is CASSPGTSGGPVIEQFF.

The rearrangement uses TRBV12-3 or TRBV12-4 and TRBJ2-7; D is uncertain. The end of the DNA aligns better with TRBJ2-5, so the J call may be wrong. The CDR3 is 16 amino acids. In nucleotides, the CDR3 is TGTGCCAGCAGTCCCCGAGCAAGCCCGGTACAGGAGACCCAGTACTTC. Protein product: CASSPRASPVQETQYF.

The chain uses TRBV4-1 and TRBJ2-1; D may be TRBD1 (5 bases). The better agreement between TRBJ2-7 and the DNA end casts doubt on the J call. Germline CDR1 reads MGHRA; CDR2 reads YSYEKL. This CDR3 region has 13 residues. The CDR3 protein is CASSQVLDNEQYF. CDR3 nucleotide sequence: TGCGCCAGCAGCCAAGTTTTGGACAATGAGCAGTACTTC.

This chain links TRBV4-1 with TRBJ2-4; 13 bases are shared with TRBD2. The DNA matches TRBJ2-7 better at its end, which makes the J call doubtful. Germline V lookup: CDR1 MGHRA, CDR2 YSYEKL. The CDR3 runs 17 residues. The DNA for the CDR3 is TGCGCCAGCAGCCAGGGGTGGACTAGCGGGGGTGTCTACGAGCAGTACTTC. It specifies CASSQGWTSGGVYEQYF.

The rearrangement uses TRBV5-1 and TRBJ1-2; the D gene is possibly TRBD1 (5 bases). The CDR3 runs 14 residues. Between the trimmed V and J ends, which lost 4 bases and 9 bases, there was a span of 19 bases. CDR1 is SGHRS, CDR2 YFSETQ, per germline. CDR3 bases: TGCGCCAGCAGCCCGCCCCAGGGATCCCTGAGCTACACCTTC. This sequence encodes CASSPPQGSLSYTF.

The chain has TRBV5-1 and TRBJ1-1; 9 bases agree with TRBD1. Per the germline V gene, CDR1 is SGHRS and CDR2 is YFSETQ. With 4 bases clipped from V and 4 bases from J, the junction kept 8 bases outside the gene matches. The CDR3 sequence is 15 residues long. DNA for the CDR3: TGCGCCAGCAGCCAGGGACAGGGCGTTATCACTGAAGCTTTCTTT. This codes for CASSQGQGVITEAFF.